This T cell receptor (beta chain) came from a study of blood T cell repertoires in COVID-19. At the level of the study: COVID-19 samples, acute and convalescent, were from the United States, Italy and Spain. T cells, B-cell-depleted T cells, or PBMCs supplied cDNA or gDNA.

As handled by the study authors: Reference gene primer amplification yielded estimated nucleated cell counts. Generated by immunoSEQ multiplex PCR, the TCRdb table keeps only in-frame clones and is missing some. The V and J calls and clone size were taken over from that table, and D and trimming were inferred from the DNA. The sample carries some 150,000 clones, about nine tenths recorded once. The CDR3 length is 13 residues. The germline V gene has CDR1 LGHDT and CDR2 YNNKEL (reference sequence). Trimming removed 1 base from V and 7 bases from J, with 10 bases in between. The source material was peripheral blood. The chain uses TRBV3-1 (or the pseudogene TRBV3-2) and TRBJ1-2; no definite D call. The receptor was derived from a man aged 50 to 59 who had recovered from COVID-19. CDR3 loop: CASSQGTSGGYTF. CDR3 nucleotide sequence: TGTGCCAGCAGCCAAGGTACGTCGGGTGGCTACACCTTC.